A single sample gave rise to the 4 T cell receptor beta chains below, sequenced in a study of T cells in tumors after PD-1 blockade. Time point specified: second of two post-therapy site-matched biopsies about two months apart. Sequenced by immunoSEQ multiplex PCR; TCRdb stores in-frame clones only, minus some. The sample lists about 8,200 clones, roughly 62% occurring once. This specimen consisted of tumor tissue, obtained after anti-PD-1 treatment. These receptors all stem from a human donor with basal cell carcinoma.

This clone was observed a few times. The chain is built from TRBV10-3 and TRBJ2-2; TRBD2 is a possible D gene (6 bases). The ends were cut back, 1 base at V and 5 bases at J, with 17 bases in the middle. The CDR3 has 17 amino acids. Germline assignment: CDR1 ENHRY and CDR2 SYGVKD. CDR3 sequence: CAISELGGATRTGELFF. The CDR3 DNA reads as TGTGCCATCAGTGAGTTAGGAGGGGCCACAAGGACCGGGGAGCTGTTTTTT.

This chain joins TRBV9 and TRBJ2-1; 10 nucleotides line up with TRBD2. The CDR3 has 16 amino acids. Germline V lookup: CDR1 SGDLS, CDR2 YYNGEE. The junction had 11 bases not matched to a gene; V was cut back by 3 bases and J by 8 bases. The DNA for the CDR3 is TGTGCCAGCAGCGCCACCCAGCGGGGGGGATTCTATGAGCAGTTCTTC. Translating gives CASSATQRGGFYEQFF. Full variable domain (remainder filled in from reference TRBV9 and TRBJ2-1): DSGVTQTPKHLITATGQRVTLRCSPRSGDLSVYWYQQSLDQGLQFLIQYYNGEERAKGNILERFSAQQFPDLHSELNLSSLELGDSALYFCASSATQRGGFYEQFFGPGTRLTVL.

V and J are TRBV4-1 and TRBJ1-2; a possible D gene is TRBD1 (5 bases). The CDR3 runs 15 residues. Trimming took 1 base from V and 2 from J, leaving 11 bases between them. Germline CDR1 and CDR2: MGHRA and YSYEKL. CDR3 region: CASSQGARGNYGYTF. The CDR3 nucleotides read TGCGCCAGCAGCCAAGGGGCAAGGGGCAACTATGGCTACACCTTC.

This rearrangement joins TRBV6-5 to TRBJ1-2; 10 bases align to TRBD1. Trimming removed 2 bases from V and 5 bases from J; junction bases left unmatched: 8. This CDR3 contains 16 residues. Germline loops: CDR1 MNHEY, CDR2 SVGAGI. For the CDR3, the DNA is TGTGCCAGCAGTTACGATTCGGGACAGGGGAAGTATGGCTACACCTTC. Translating it yields CASSYDSGQGKYGYTF.